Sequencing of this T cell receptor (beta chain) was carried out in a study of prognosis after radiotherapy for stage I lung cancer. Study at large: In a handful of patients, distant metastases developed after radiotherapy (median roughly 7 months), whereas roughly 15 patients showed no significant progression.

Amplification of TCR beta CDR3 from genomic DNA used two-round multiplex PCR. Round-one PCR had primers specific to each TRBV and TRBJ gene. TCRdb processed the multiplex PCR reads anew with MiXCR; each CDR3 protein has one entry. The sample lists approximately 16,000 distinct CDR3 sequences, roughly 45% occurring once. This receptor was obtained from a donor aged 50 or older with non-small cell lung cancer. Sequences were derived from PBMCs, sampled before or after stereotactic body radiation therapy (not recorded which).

Here the CDR3 DNA reads TGTGCCAGCAGTGATAGCGTGTGGTCCTCCTACGAGCAGTACTTC. It encodes CASSDSVWSSYEQYF. This chain uses TRBV6-2 or TRBV6-3 with TRBJ2-7, with a weak D call TRBD2 (5 bases). V shed 5 bases and J shed 0 bases, with 14 bases lying between them. This CDR3 region has 15 residues. Looked up from germline, CDR1 is MNHEY and CDR2 is SVGEGT.